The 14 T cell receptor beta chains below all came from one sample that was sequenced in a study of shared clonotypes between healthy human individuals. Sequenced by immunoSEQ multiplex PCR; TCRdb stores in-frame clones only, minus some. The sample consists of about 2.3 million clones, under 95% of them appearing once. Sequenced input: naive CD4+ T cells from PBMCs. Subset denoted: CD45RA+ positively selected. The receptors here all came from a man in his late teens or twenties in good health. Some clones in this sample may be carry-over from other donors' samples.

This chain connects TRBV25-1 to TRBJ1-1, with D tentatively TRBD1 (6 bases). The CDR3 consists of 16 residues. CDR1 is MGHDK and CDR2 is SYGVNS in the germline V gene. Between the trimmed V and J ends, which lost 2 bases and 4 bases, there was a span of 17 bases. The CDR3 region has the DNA TGTGCCAGCAGTGAACCCGGAGGAGGGGGGAGCACTGAAGCTTTCTTT. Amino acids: CASSEPGGGGSTEAFF.

The CDR3 coding sequence is TGTGCTAGTGGTTTGTACGTACGTCCAGGGCAGTACGAGCAGTACTTC. The encoded protein is CASGLYVRPGQYEQYF. This chain joins TRBV12-5 and TRBJ2-7; D is possibly TRBD1 (5 bases). Germline V gene lookup returns CDR1 LGHNT and CDR2 FRNRAP. The CDR3 consists of 16 residues. Trimming shortened V by 2 bases and J by 4 bases, and 18 bases separated the two germline ends.

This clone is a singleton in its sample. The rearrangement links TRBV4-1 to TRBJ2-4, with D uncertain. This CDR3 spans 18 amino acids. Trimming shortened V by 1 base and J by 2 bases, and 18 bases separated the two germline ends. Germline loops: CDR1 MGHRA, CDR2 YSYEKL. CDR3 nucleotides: TGCGCCAGCAGCCAAGTAGGTCGGGCTAGTGGAACCAAAAACATTCAGTACTTC. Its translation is CASSQVGRASGTKNIQYF.

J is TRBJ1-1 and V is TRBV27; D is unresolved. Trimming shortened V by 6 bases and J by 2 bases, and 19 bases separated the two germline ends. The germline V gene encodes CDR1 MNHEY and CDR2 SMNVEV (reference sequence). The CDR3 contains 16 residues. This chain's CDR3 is CASRNGGGYFNTEAFF. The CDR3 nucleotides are TGTGCCAGCAGGAATGGTGGAGGGTATTTCAACACTGAAGCTTTCTTT.

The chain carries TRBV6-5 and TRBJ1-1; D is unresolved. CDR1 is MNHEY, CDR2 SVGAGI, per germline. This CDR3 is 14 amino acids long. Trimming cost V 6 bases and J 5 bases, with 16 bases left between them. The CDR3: CASRLDGRRTEAFF. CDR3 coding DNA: TGTGCCAGCAGATTGGACGGACGCCGGACTGAAGCTTTCTTT.

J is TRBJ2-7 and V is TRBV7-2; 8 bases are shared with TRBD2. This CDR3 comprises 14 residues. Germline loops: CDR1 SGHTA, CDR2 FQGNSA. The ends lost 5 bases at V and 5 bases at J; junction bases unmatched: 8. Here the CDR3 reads CASSQKRELDEQYF. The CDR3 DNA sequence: TGTGCCAGCAGCCAGAAGCGGGAGCTCGACGAGCAGTACTTC.

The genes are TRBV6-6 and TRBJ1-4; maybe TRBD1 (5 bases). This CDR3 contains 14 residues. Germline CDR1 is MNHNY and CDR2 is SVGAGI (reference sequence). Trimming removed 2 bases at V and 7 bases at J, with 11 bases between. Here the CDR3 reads CASSYAGLGEKLFF. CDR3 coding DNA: TGTGCCAGCAGTTACGCAGGGTTAGGTGAAAAACTGTTTTTT.

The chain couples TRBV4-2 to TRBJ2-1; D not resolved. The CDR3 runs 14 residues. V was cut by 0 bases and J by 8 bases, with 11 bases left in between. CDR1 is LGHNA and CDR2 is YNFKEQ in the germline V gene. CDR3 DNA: TGTGCCAGCAGCCAAGAGGCAGGCGTTGATGAGCAGTTCTTC. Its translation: CASSQEAGVDEQFF.

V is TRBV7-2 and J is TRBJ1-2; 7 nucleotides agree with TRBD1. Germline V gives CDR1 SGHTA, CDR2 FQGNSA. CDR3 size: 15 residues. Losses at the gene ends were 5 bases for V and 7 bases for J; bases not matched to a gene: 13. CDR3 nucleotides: TGTGCCAGCAGCCGGGCACAGACAGGGCTTGGTGGCTACACCTTC. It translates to CASSRAQTGLGGYTF.

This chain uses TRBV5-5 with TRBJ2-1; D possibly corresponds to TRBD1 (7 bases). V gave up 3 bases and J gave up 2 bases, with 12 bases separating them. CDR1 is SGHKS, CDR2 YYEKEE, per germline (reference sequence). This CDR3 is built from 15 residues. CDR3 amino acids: CASSSGGGPYNEQFF. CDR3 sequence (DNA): TGTGCCAGCAGCTCAGGGGGAGGTCCCTACAATGAGCAGTTCTTC.

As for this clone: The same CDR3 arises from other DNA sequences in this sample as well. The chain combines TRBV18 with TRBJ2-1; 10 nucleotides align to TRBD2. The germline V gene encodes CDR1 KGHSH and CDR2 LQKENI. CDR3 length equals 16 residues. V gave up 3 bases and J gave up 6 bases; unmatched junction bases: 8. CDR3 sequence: CASSPPGAGGGNEQFF. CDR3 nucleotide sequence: TGTGCCAGCTCACCTCCAGGAGCGGGAGGGGGCAATGAGCAGTTCTTC.

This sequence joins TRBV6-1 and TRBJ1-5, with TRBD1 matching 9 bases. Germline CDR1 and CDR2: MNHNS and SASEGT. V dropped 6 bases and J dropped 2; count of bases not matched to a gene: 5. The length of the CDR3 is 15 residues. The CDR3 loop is CASRGDRAGNQPQHF. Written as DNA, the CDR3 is TGTGCCAGCAGGGGGGACAGGGCGGGCAATCAGCCCCAGCATTTT.

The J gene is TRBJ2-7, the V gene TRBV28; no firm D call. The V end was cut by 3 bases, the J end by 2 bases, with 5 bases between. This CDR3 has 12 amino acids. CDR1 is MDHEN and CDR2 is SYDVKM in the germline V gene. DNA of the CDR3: TGTGCCAGCAGTTTCGCAGCCTACGAGCAGTACTTC. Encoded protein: CASSFAAYEQYF.

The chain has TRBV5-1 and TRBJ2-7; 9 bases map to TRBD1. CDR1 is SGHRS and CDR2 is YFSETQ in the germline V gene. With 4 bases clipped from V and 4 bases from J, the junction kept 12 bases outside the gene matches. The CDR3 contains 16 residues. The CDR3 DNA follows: TGCGCCAGCAGCGCGGGTCCGGGACAGGGCTTGTACGAGCAGTACTTC. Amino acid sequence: CASSAGPGQGLYEQYF.